One sample yielded the 5 T cell receptor beta chains listed below, sequenced in a study of blood T cell repertoires in COVID-19 (TCRdb year 2020). Libraries came from the immunoSEQ multiplex PCR assay. TCRdb carries this immuneACCESS record with in-frame sequences only. Its versions omit some clonotypes, under half of them owing to an unresolved V gene in the studies checked, with the rest unexplained. Counted in this sample were more than 45,000 clones; around 90% of them appeared once. The ten largest clones capture around 20% of the sample. The sample taken for sequencing was peripheral blood. Receptors originate from a woman older than 75 with COVID-19, enrolled during active disease.

The chain carries TRBV14 and TRBJ1-2; the D gene is possibly TRBD1 (6 bases). The CDR3 runs 15 residues. V lost 0 bases and J 5 bases, leaving 13 bases between the germline ends. Germline CDR1 and CDR2: SGHDN and FVKESK. CDR3: CASSQDGRTVYGYTF. The CDR3 coding sequence is TGTGCCAGCAGCCAAGATGGAAGGACAGTTTATGGCTACACCTTC.

This rearrangement joins TRBV5-4 to TRBJ2-7; TRBD2 aligns across 8 bases. This CDR3 contains 14 residues. J lost 4 bases, V lost 5 bases, and 8 bases had no gene match. Germline V gives CDR1 SGHNT, CDR2 YYREEE (reference sequence). CDR3 in amino acids: CASSSGGGQYEQYF. CDR3 DNA sequence: TGTGCCAGCAGTTCCGGGGGGGGGCAATACGAGCAGTACTTC. Drawing the rest from reference TRBV5-4 and TRBJ2-7, the complete variable domain is ETGVTQSPTHLIKTRGQQVTLRCSSQSGHNTVSWYQQALGQGPQFIFQYYREEENGRGNFPPRFSGLQFPNYSSELNVNALELDDSALYLCASSSGGGQYEQYFGPGTRLTVT.

This chain connects TRBV7-9 to TRBJ2-2; TRBD1 agrees at 9 bases. V shed 5 bases, J shed 3 bases, and the junction held 7 bases outside the gene matches. Germline CDR1 is SEHNR and CDR2 is FQNEAQ (reference sequence). The CDR3 extends over 16 amino acids. The CDR3 loop reads CASSATGGVDTGELFF. CDR3 nucleotides: TGTGCCAGCAGCGCAACAGGGGGCGTCGACACCGGGGAGCTGTTTTTT.

This clone was found once. This chain links TRBV2 with TRBJ2-3; tentative D call: TRBD2 (6 bases). The CDR3 contains 14 residues. Germline V lookup: CDR1 SNHLY, CDR2 FYNNEI. Trimming left V 5 bases short and J 1 base short, with 10 bases between. The chain's CDR3 is CASSLATRTDTQYF. The CDR3 DNA is TGTGCCAGCAGTCTAGCGACTCGCACAGATACGCAGTATTTT.

This clone was seen only once. This chain connects TRBV6-5 to TRBJ2-3; a weak D match, TRBD2 (5 bases). CDR3 size: 14 residues. The germline gives CDR1 MNHEY, CDR2 SVGAGI. The germline V and J ends were trimmed by 6 bases and 0 bases, with 10 bases remaining between them. The CDR3 sequence is CASSPGGSTDTQYF. The DNA of the CDR3 is TGTGCCAGCAGCCCCGGCGGGAGCACAGATACGCAGTATTTT.